The 8 T cell receptor beta chains in this list originate from one sample, sequenced in a study of control samples from healthy donors and cancer patients. Repertoires were generated with immunoSEQ multiplex PCR, while TCRdb's copy carries only in-frame clones and drops some. This sample has roughly 180,000 clones, with roughly 93% found just once. The sample comprised blood. The receptors were gathered from a woman between 55 and 75 years old in good health.

The gene calls are TRBV7-9 and TRBJ1-2; D remains unclear. V lost 0 bases and J 6 bases, leaving 17 bases between the germline ends. Germline CDR1 and CDR2: SEHNR and FQNEAQ (reference sequence). This CDR3 has 16 amino acids. CDR3 region: CASSLADFKGGDGYTF. DNA for the CDR3: TGTGCCAGCAGCTTAGCTGATTTTAAGGGAGGCGATGGCTACACCTTC.

This chain links TRBV9 with TRBJ2-3; TRBD2 matches 8 bases. The J segment lost 0 bases and the V segment lost 0 bases, leaving 9 bases of the junction unmatched. Germline CDR1 SGDLS, CDR2 YYNGEE. The CDR3 totals 18 residues. The CDR3 spells CASSVDAGGQTSTDTQYF. The DNA for the CDR3 is TGTGCCAGCAGCGTAGACGCGGGGGGCCAAACTAGCACAGATACGCAGTATTTT.

The chain couples TRBV6-2 or TRBV6-3 to TRBJ1-5; D is uncertain. Germline assignment: CDR1 MNHEY and CDR2 SVGEGT. V was pared by 3 bases and J by 3 bases, with 6 bases between. This CDR3 comprises 13 residues. The CDR3 loop reads CASSYGPNQPQHF. The CDR3 region has the DNA TGTGCCAGCAGTTATGGTCCCAATCAGCCCCAGCATTTT.

The chain recombines TRBV6-6 with TRBJ2-1, with 7 bases fitting TRBD1. CDR3 size: 15 residues. Germline V CDR1 and CDR2: MNHNY, SVGAGI (reference sequence). J gave up 5 bases and V 5 bases, and 9 bases lay outside the gene matches. CDR3 amino acids: CASSPRGSPHNEQFF. DNA for the CDR3: TGTGCCAGCAGTCCCAGGGGGTCTCCTCACAATGAGCAGTTCTTC.

The chain links TRBV7-9 to TRBJ1-4; the D gene is possibly TRBD1 (6 bases). From germline, CDR1 is SEHNR and CDR2 FQNEAQ (reference sequence). This CDR3 region has 14 residues. Trimming removed 4 bases at V and 8 bases at J, with 14 bases between. Written as DNA, the CDR3 is TGTGCCAGCAGCTCCAGGGGAAGTAACGAAAAACTGTTTTTT. This encodes CASSSRGSNEKLFF.

V gene TRBV4-3 combines with J gene TRBJ1-4; the match to TRBD1 covers 7 bases. The germline V gene has CDR1 LGHNA and CDR2 YSLEER. V lost 5 bases to trimming and J lost 5 bases; unmatched junction nucleotides: 8. The CDR3 is made up of 15 amino acids. The CDR3 spells CASSFQDRQNEKLFF. DNA of the CDR3: TGCGCCAGCAGCTTTCAGGACAGGCAGAATGAAAAACTGTTTTTT.

The CDR3 coding sequence is TGCGCCAGCAGACTGGGACAAGTCGAAAAACTGTTTTTT. It specifies CASRLGQVEKLFF. This chain connects TRBV5-1 to TRBJ1-4; D may be TRBD1 (6 bases). The V end was cut by 5 bases, the J end by 8 bases, with 13 bases between. Germline CDR1 reads SGHRS; CDR2 reads YFSETQ. The CDR3 runs to 13 residues.

V gene TRBV20-1 combines with J gene TRBJ1-1; no firm D call. The CDR3 runs 9 residues. CDR1 DFQATT and CDR2 SNEGSKA come from the germline V gene (reference sequence). V shed 1 base and J shed 8 bases, with 2 bases lying between them. The CDR3 region has the DNA TGCAGTGCTAGAGCAGAAGCTTTCTTT. Protein: CSARAEAFF.